Each of the 30 T cell receptor beta chains below was sequenced from the same sample in a study of shared clonotypes between healthy human individuals. Measured with immunoSEQ multiplex PCR; TCRdb has only the in-frame clones, and not every one. The sample has millions of clones, 85% to 95% seen once. Sequencing was performed on naive CD4+ T cells sorted from blood. The subset is: CD45RA+ positively selected. The receptor source for this set is a man between 18 and 29 years old in good health.

V gene TRBV5-4 combines with J gene TRBJ2-5; D is undetermined. With 3 bases removed from V and 4 bases from J, the gap between germline ends came to 13 bases. CDR1 is SGHNT, CDR2 YYREEE, per germline (reference sequence). The CDR3 is 14 amino acids. DNA of the CDR3: TGTGCCAGCAGCTCCGGGTTTAGTGGAGAGACCCAGTACTTC. Its protein is CASSSGFSGETQYF.

The gene calls are TRBV5-1 and TRBJ2-3; D is possibly TRBD2 (6 bases). CDR3 size: 13 residues. Trimming removed 4 bases from V and 7 bases from J, with 13 bases in between. The germline V gene encodes CDR1 SGHRS and CDR2 YFSETQ. CDR3 in amino acids: CASSIAVRNTQYF. The CDR3 nucleotides are TGCGCCAGCAGCATAGCGGTGAGGAATACGCAGTATTTT.

V and J are TRBV11-2 and TRBJ2-1, with unresolved D. V gave up 3 bases and J gave up 8 bases, with 11 bases separating them. Looked up from germline, CDR1 is SGHAT and CDR2 is FQNNGV. The CDR3 is 13 residues long. The CDR3 protein is CASSFVRFYEQFF. In DNA form, the CDR3 reads TGTGCCAGCAGCTTTGTCAGGTTCTATGAGCAGTTCTTC.

This chain joins TRBV7-2 and TRBJ2-1; 11 positions agree with TRBD1. The CDR3 loop spans 15 amino acids. Per germline, CDR1 SGHTA and CDR2 FQGNSA. With 7 bases clipped from V and 7 bases from J, the junction kept 9 bases outside the gene matches. The CDR3 nucleotides read TGTGCCAGCACCCAAGGACAGGGGGCTTTTAATGAGCAGTTCTTC. Translating gives CASTQGQGAFNEQFF.

The V call is TRBV28, the J call TRBJ1-1; D remains unclear. V lost 3 bases and J lost 1, with 15 bases in between. This CDR3 contains 16 residues. CDR1 MDHEN and CDR2 SYDVKM come from the germline V gene. CDR3 sequence: CASSFFLQAQNTEAFF. In DNA form, the CDR3 reads TGTGCCAGCAGTTTCTTTTTGCAGGCCCAGAACACTGAAGCTTTCTTT.

This rearrangement joins TRBV5-4 to TRBJ2-7; 10 nucleotides match TRBD1. Trimming removed 3 bases from V and 0 bases from J; junction bases left unmatched: 9. CDR1 and CDR2 (germline): SGHNT, YYREEE (reference sequence). This CDR3 has 17 amino acids. The CDR3 loop reads CASSSTGGAFSSYEQYF. The CDR3 DNA is TGTGCCAGCAGCTCGACAGGGGGCGCTTTCTCCTCCTACGAGCAGTACTTC. The full variable domain, with the rest looked up from reference TRBV5-4 and TRBJ2-7, is ETGVTQSPTHLIKTRGQQVTLRCSSQSGHNTVSWYQQALGQGPQFIFQYYREEENGRGNFPPRFSGLQFPNYSSELNVNALELDDSALYLCASSSTGGAFSSYEQYFGPGTRLTVT.

The chain joins TRBV7-2 to TRBJ2-3, with 8 bases matching TRBD2. The CDR3 is 16 amino acids. Germline CDR1 reads SGHTA; CDR2 reads FQGNSA. After removal of 3 bases from V and 2 bases from J, the junction contained 7 bases not matched to a gene. The CDR3 region has the DNA TGTGCCAGCAGCTTCTTAGCGGGGCCGCCCACAGATACGCAGTATTTT. Protein: CASSFLAGPPTDTQYF.

V and J are TRBV15 and TRBJ2-5; 7 bases are a match to TRBD1. This CDR3 spans 16 amino acids. V lost 0 bases, J lost 0 bases, and 4 bases stayed unmatched. Germline CDR1 and CDR2: LNHNV and YYDKDF (reference sequence). The CDR3 loop is CATSRESRGYQETQYF. The CDR3 DNA is TGTGCCACCAGCAGAGAGAGCAGGGGGTACCAAGAGACCCAGTACTTC.

This clone has just one count. The chain employs TRBV11-2 and TRBJ1-1; D is undetermined. V was shortened by 0 bases and J by 3 bases, with 8 bases between the two germline ends. Germline loops: CDR1 SGHAT, CDR2 FQNNGV. This CDR3 has 14 amino acids. The CDR3 loop is CASSLDRFHTEAFF. CDR3 DNA sequence: TGTGCCAGCAGCTTAGATAGGTTTCACACTGAAGCTTTCTTT. Filled out from reference TRBV11-2 and TRBJ1-1, the complete variable domain reads EAGVAQSPRYKIIEKRQSVAFWCNPISGHATLYWYQQILGQGPKLLIQFQNNGVVDDSQLPKDRFSAERLKGVDSTLKIQPAKLEDSAVYLCASSLDRFHTEAFFGQGTRLTVV.

This sequence joins TRBV5-1 and TRBJ1-2; TRBD1 matches 7 bases. In germline, CDR1 is SGHRS, CDR2 YFSETQ. The CDR3 extends over 15 amino acids. The ends lost 4 bases at V and 0 bases at J; junction bases unmatched: 6. In nucleotides, the CDR3 is TGCGCCAGCAGCCAACCGACAGGGTCTAACTATGGCTACACCTTC. Amino acid sequence: CASSQPTGSNYGYTF.

The rearrangement uses TRBV7-9 and TRBJ1-1; no clear D. Germline V lookup: CDR1 SEHNR, CDR2 FQNEAQ (reference sequence). This CDR3 is built from 15 residues. Between the trimmed V and J ends, which lost 5 bases and 6 bases, there was a span of 19 bases. The CDR3 nucleotides are TGTGCCAGCAGCCCTAGCGAGGGTGGGGTGTCTGAAGCTTTCTTT. Translated, it gives CASSPSEGGVSEAFF.

This clone was found once. V gene TRBV10-3 combines with J gene TRBJ1-5; D perhaps matches TRBD1 (6 bases). The CDR3 is 15 residues long. V lost 0 bases and J 11 bases, leaving 17 bases between the germline ends. CDR1 and CDR2 from the germline V gene are ENHRY and SYGVKD. The CDR3 protein is CAISESQGGGGAQHF. The CDR3 nucleotides are TGTGCCATCAGTGAGTCACAGGGAGGGGGGGGAGCCCAGCATTTT.

J is TRBJ2-3 and V is TRBV7-9; weak D call: TRBD2 (6 bases). The CDR3 spans 14 residues. V was shortened by 5 bases and J by 0 bases, with 9 bases between the two germline ends. Germline CDR1 is SEHNR and CDR2 is FQNEAQ (reference sequence). CDR3: CASSPGTSTDTQYF. Here the CDR3 DNA reads TGTGCCAGCAGCCCGGGGACTAGCACAGATACGCAGTATTTT.

The gene calls are TRBV4-3 and TRBJ2-7, with D perhaps TRBD2 (5 bases). V shed 0 bases and J shed 4 bases, with 19 bases lying between them. The CDR3 spans 17 residues. The germline V gene encodes CDR1 LGHNA and CDR2 YSLEER. CDR3 sequence: CASSQERDPGFPYEQYF. DNA of the CDR3: TGCGCCAGCAGCCAAGAACGAGATCCGGGGTTCCCGTACGAGCAGTACTTC.

This chain uses TRBV7-2 with TRBJ1-1; 8 positions match TRBD1. Losses at the gene ends were 5 bases for V and 4 bases for J; bases not matched to a gene: 3. Germline V gene sequence: CDR1 SGHTA, CDR2 FQGNSA. The CDR3 is 13 residues long. DNA for the CDR3: TGTGCCAGCAGCCCGGACAGGGCCACTGAAGCTTTCTTT. This sequence encodes CASSPDRATEAFF.

The J gene is TRBJ2-3, the V gene TRBV9, with TRBD2 matching 13 bases. The CDR3 contains 19 residues. The V and J ends lost 0 bases and 1 base, in that order; junction bases with no gene match: 8. Germline lookup yields CDR1 SGDLS and CDR2 YYNGEE. The CDR3 here is CASSVGLGLAGVGTDTQYF. CDR3 bases: TGTGCCAGCAGCGTAGGTCTAGGACTAGCGGGGGTCGGCACAGATACGCAGTATTTT.

This chain links TRBV27 with TRBJ2-5, with D tentatively TRBD1 (5 bases). This CDR3 has 15 residues. Germline CDR1 reads MNHEY; CDR2 reads SMNVEV (reference sequence). With 2 bases removed from V and 5 bases from J, the gap between germline ends came to 15 bases. CDR3 nucleotide sequence: TGTGCCAGCAGTTTAAGGTCCGTGGGGCGGGAGACCCAGTACTTC. Its translation: CASSLRSVGRETQYF.

The chain joins TRBV14 to TRBJ1-2; the D gene is possibly TRBD1 (5 bases). Trimming removed 4 bases from V and 4 bases from J, with 10 bases in between. Germline V gene sequence: CDR1 SGHDN, CDR2 FVKESK. The CDR3 is 13 residues long. DNA of the CDR3: TGTGCCAGCAGCCCGGGGGGAAGCTATGGCTACACCTTC. Translated: CASSPGGSYGYTF.

V and J are TRBV7-2 and TRBJ2-1, with 11 positions matching TRBD2. The CDR3 covers 16 residues. Looked up from germline, CDR1 is SGHTA and CDR2 is FQGNSA. With 1 base clipped from V and 10 bases from J, the junction kept 9 bases outside the gene matches. Here the CDR3 DNA reads TGTGCCAGCAGCTTAGTATCGACTAGCGGGGCGCAGGAGCAGTTCTTC. Its translation is CASSLVSTSGAQEQFF.

V gene TRBV5-6 combines with J gene TRBJ1-2, with D possibly matching TRBD1 (6 bases). This CDR3 is built from 17 residues. Trimming took off 4 bases at V and 4 bases at J, with 23 bases between the two ends. Germline CDR1 SGHDT, CDR2 YYEEEE. CDR3 sequence: CASSPPGWTALGYGYTF. CDR3 in DNA: TGTGCCAGCAGCCCCCCCGGATGGACAGCACTTGGCTATGGCTACACCTTC.

This chain links TRBV19 with TRBJ1-5, with 9 positions matching TRBD1. Germline V CDR1 and CDR2: LNHDA, SQIVND (reference sequence). This CDR3 spans 13 amino acids. Trimming cost V 10 bases and J 5 bases; bases outside gene matches: 6. CDR3 DNA: TGTGCCACGCGAACAGGGGGCGATCAGCCCCAGCATTTT. This encodes CATRTGGDQPQHF.

The chain recombines TRBV7-2 with TRBJ2-7; D gene uncertain. The germline gives CDR1 SGHTA, CDR2 FQGNSA. The CDR3 length is 14 residues. With 5 bases removed from V and 0 bases from J, the gap between germline ends came to 11 bases. This CDR3 reads CASSPRPGSYEQYF. The CDR3 DNA reads TGTGCCAGCAGCCCTCGCCCTGGCTCCTACGAGCAGTACTTC.

The gene calls are TRBV6-5 and TRBJ2-5; 8 bases map to TRBD2. This CDR3 is built from 13 residues. Germline trimming cut 6 bases from V and 5 bases from J; bases unmatched to any gene: 5. Germline V gene sequence: CDR1 MNHEY, CDR2 SVGAGI. The CDR3 protein is CASSVAGSETQYF. The DNA for the CDR3 is TGTGCCAGCAGCGTAGCGGGGAGTGAGACCCAGTACTTC.

The chain is built from TRBV6-5 and TRBJ2-1; TRBD2 matches 12 bases. The germline V gene encodes CDR1 MNHEY and CDR2 SVGAGI. V lost 0 bases to trimming and J lost 7 bases; unmatched junction nucleotides: 4. The CDR3 has 16 residues. The DNA for the CDR3 is TGTGCCAGCAGTTACTCGACTAGCGGGAGTAAGAATGAGCAGTTCTTC. As protein: CASSYSTSGSKNEQFF.

The chain uses TRBV18 and TRBJ2-5, with TRBD2 matching over 13 bases. The CDR3 covers 17 residues. CDR1 and CDR2 (germline): KGHSH, LQKENI. V shed 3 bases and J 3 bases; nucleotides not matched to a gene: 7. As DNA, the CDR3 is TGTGCCAGCTCACCGAGGACTAGCGGGAGAAAGAAAGAGACCCAGTACTTC. Translated: CASSPRTSGRKKETQYF. The whole variable domain, filled in from reference TRBV18 and TRBJ2-5, reads NAGVMQNPRHLVRRRGQEARLRCSPMKGHSHVYWYRQLPEEGLKFMVYLQKENIIDESGMPKERFSAEFPKEGPSILRIQQVVRGDSAAYFCASSPRTSGRKKETQYFGPGTRLLVL.

The J gene is TRBJ2-2, the V gene TRBV18, with D possibly TRBD1 on 6 matching bases. Germline V gives CDR1 KGHSH, CDR2 LQKENI. Trimming pared 9 bases from V and 1 base from J, leaving 12 bases between. The CDR3 totals 14 residues. CDR3 DNA: TGTGCCAGTCAATGGGGACAGAACACCGGGGAGCTGTTTTTT. Translating it yields CASQWGQNTGELFF.

CDR3 region: CASSLQGTSGYTF. The CDR3 DNA reads as TGTGCCAGCAGTTTACAGGGGACGAGTGGCTACACCTTC. The chain is built from TRBV28 and TRBJ1-2, with D possibly matching TRBD1 (6 bases). This CDR3 has 13 residues. Trimming cost V 2 bases and J 7 bases, with 11 bases left between them. CDR1 and CDR2 (germline): MDHEN, SYDVKM.

The chain recombines TRBV7-3 with TRBJ2-7, with a tentative D call TRBD2 (5 bases). V was cut by 5 bases and J by 7 bases, with 18 bases left in between. From germline, CDR1 is SGHTA and CDR2 FQGTGA. The CDR3 totals 14 residues. As DNA, the CDR3 is TGTGCCAGCAGCCCTAGTAGAGGGCCGGGGGAGCAGTACTTC. Its protein is CASSPSRGPGEQYF.

J is TRBJ1-4 and V is TRBV19; no clear D. Deletions cut 5 bases from V and 10 bases from J, with 20 bases between. Per the germline V gene, CDR1 is LNHDA and CDR2 is SQIVND (reference sequence). The CDR3 runs to 15 residues. In DNA, the CDR3 is TGTGCCAGTAGTTTGTCGGATACCCCCGCGGGAAAACTGTTTTTT. This sequence encodes CASSLSDTPAGKLFF.

V usage is TRBV4-3 and J usage is TRBJ2-7; possibly TRBD2 for D (5 bases). The ends were cut back, 1 base at V and 4 bases at J, with 14 bases in the middle. CDR1 is LGHNA, CDR2 YSLEER, per germline. The CDR3 has 15 amino acids. The CDR3 protein is CASSQAEGVSYEQYF. The DNA for the CDR3 is TGCGCCAGCAGCCAAGCCGAGGGAGTGAGTTACGAGCAGTACTTC.